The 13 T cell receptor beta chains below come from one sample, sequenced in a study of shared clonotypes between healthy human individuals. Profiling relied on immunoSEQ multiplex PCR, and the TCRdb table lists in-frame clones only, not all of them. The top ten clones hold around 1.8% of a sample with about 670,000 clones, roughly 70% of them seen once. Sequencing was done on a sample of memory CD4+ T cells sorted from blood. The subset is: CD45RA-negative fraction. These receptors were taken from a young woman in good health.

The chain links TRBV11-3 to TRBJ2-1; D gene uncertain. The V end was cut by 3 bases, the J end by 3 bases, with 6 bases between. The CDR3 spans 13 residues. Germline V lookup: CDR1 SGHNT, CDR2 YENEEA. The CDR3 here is CASSFGLYNEQFF. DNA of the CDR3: TGTGCCAGCAGCTTCGGGCTCTACAATGAGCAGTTCTTC. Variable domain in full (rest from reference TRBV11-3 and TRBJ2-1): EAGVVQSPRYKIIEKKQPVAFWCNPISGHNTLYWYLQNLGQGPELLIRYENEEAVDDSQLPKDRFSAERLKGVDSTLKIQPAELGDSAVYLCASSFGLYNEQFFGPGTRLTVL.

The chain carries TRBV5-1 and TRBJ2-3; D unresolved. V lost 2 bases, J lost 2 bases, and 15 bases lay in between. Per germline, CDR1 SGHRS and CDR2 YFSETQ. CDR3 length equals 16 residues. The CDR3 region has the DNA TGCGCCAGCAGCTTAGAGACAAGACGTAACACAGATACGCAGTATTTT. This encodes CASSLETRRNTDTQYF.

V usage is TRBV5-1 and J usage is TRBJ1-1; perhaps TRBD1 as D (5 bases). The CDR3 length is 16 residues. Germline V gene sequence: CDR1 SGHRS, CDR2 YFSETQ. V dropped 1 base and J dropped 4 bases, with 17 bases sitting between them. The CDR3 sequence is CASSLLSRQGLTEAFF. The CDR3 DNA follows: TGCGCCAGCAGCTTGCTAAGTCGGCAGGGTCTCACTGAAGCTTTCTTT.

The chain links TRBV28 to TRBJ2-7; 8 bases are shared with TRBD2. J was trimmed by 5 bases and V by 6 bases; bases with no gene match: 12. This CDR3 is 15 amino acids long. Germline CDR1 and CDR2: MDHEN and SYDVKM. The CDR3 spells CASRTPGLVADEQYF. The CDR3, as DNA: TGTGCCAGCAGGACTCCGGGACTAGTGGCTGACGAGCAGTACTTC.

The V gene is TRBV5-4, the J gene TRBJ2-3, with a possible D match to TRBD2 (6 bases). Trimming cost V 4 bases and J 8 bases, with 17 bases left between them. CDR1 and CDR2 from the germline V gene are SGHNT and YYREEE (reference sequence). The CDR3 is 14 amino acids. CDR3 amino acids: CASSARLEAGTQYF. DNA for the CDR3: TGTGCCAGCAGCGCAAGACTAGAGGCGGGTACGCAGTATTTT.

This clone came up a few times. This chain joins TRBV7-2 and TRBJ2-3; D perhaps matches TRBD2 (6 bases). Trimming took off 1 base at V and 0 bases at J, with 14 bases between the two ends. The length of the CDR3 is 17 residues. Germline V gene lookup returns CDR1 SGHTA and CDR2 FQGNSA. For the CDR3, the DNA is TGTGCCAGCAGCTTAGATTGGAGTGCGGGGAGCACAGATACGCAGTATTTT. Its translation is CASSLDWSAGSTDTQYF.

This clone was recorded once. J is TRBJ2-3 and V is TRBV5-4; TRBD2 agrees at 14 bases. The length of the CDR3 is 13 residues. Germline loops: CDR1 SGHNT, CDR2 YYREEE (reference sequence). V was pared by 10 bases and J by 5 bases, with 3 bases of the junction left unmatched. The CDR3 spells CAGGLAGGDTQYF. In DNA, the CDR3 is TGTGCCGGTGGACTAGCGGGAGGAGATACGCAGTATTTT.

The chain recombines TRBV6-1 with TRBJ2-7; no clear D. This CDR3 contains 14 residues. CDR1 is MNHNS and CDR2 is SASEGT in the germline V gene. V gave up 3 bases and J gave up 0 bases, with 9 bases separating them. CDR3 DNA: TGTGCCAGCAGTGATGTACTACACTCCTACGAGCAGTACTTC. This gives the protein CASSDVLHSYEQYF.

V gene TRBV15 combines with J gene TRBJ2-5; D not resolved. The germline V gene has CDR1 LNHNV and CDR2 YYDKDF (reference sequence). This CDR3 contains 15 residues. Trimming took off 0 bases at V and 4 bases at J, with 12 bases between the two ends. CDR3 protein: CATSRDKSVGETQYF. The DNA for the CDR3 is TGTGCCACCAGCAGAGATAAAAGTGTCGGAGAGACCCAGTACTTC.

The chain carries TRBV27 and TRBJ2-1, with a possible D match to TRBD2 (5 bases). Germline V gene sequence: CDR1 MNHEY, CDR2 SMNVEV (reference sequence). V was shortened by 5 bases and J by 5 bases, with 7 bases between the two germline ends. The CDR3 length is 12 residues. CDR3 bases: TGTGCCAGCAGTGGGAGTAACAATGAGCAGTTCTTC. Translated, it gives CASSGSNNEQFF.

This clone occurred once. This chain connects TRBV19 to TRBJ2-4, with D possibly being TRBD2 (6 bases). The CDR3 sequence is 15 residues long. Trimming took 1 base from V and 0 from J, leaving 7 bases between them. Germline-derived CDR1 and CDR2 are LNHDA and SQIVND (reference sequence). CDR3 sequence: CASSIGGEAKNIQYF. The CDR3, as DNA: TGTGCCAGTAGTATAGGCGGGGAAGCCAAAAACATTCAGTACTTC.

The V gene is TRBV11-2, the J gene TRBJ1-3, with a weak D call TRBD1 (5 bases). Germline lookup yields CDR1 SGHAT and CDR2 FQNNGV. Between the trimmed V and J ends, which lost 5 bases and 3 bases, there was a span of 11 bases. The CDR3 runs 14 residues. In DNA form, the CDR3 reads TGTGCCAGCAGCCAGGGACGGTTTGGAAACACCATATATTTT. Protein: CASSQGRFGNTIYF.

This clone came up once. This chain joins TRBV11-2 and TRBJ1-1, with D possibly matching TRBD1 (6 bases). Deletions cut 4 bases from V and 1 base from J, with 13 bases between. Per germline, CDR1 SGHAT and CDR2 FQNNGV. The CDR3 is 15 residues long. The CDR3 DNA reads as TGTGCCAGCAGCTCCTCGGACAGAAAGAACACTGAAGCTTTCTTT. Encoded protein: CASSSSDRKNTEAFF.